Below, 28 T cell receptor beta chains from the same sample are listed, as sequenced in a study of human T cells and chemical hapten exposure. TCRdb passed the 5' RACE reads through MiXCR, listing each CDR3 protein once. The sample includes approximately 140,000 distinct CDR3 sequences, over 3.5% of them seen just once. Sequencing started from total RNA isolated from unfractionated whole blood. The receptors stem from a female donor in good health.

Ten or more counts support this clonotype. The chain uses TRBV27 and TRBJ2-6; 12 bases fit TRBD2. CDR1 is MNHEY and CDR2 is SMNVEV in the germline V gene (reference sequence). V lost 7 bases and J lost 0; bases outside the gene matches: 7. The CDR3 contains 18 residues. The CDR3 spells CASMLAGGVRSGANVLTF. As DNA, the CDR3 is TGTGCCAGCATGCTAGCGGGGGGGGTACGCTCTGGGGCCAACGTCCTGACTTTC. Full variable domain (outside the CDR3, taken from reference TRBV27 and TRBJ2-6): EAQVTQNPRYLITVTGKKLTVTCSQNMNHEYMSWYRQDPGLGLRQIYYSMNVEVTDKGDVPEGYKVSRKEKRNFPLILESPSPNQTSLYFCASMLAGGVRSGANVLTFGAGSRLTVL.

There are many counts of this clonotype. The J gene is TRBJ1-6, the V gene TRBV19; tentative D call: TRBD1 (6 bases). CDR1 is LNHDA, CDR2 SQIVND, per germline (reference sequence). The CDR3 spans 12 residues. Trimming removed 6 bases from V and 8 bases from J, with 8 bases in between. CDR3 residues: CASSYRDSPLHF. DNA for the CDR3: TGTGCCAGTAGCTACAGGGATTCACCCCTCCACTTT.

This clonotype was recorded many times. J is TRBJ1-5 and V is TRBV29-1; D unresolved. The CDR3 has 13 residues. Trimming took off 2 bases at V and 6 bases at J, with 11 bases between the two ends. The germline V gene encodes CDR1 SQVTM and CDR2 ANQGSEA. DNA of the CDR3: TGCAGCGTTGAATCAGGAGTTGGTCAGCCCCAGCATTTT. This sequence encodes CSVESGVGQPQHF.

This clonotype was recorded at least ten times. The gene calls are TRBV7-2 and TRBJ2-1; TRBD2 might be the D (5 bases). CDR1 SGHTA and CDR2 FQGNSA come from the germline V gene. The CDR3 is 16 amino acids. Trimming stripped 4 bases from V and 5 bases from J, with 18 bases between. The DNA of the CDR3 is TGTGCCAGCAGCTCCTTAAGCGGTGAACTACACAATGAGCAGTTCTTC. Protein sequence: CASSSLSGELHNEQFF. Together with reference TRBV7-2 and TRBJ2-1, the CDR3 gives the full variable domain: GAGVSQSPSNKVTEKGKDVELRCDPISGHTALYWYRQSLGQGLEFLIYFQGNSAPDKSGLPSDRFSAERTGGSVSTLTIQRTQQEDSAVYLCASSSLSGELHNEQFFGPGTRLTVL.

This clonotype has at least ten counts. J is TRBJ1-1 and V is TRBV29-1, with D hard to call. V was pared by 4 bases and J by 0 bases, with 9 bases between. This CDR3 has 13 residues. Per the germline V gene, CDR1 is SQVTM and CDR2 is ANQGSEA. CDR3 in amino acids: CSVVPYLNTEAFF. The CDR3 DNA is TGCAGCGTTGTTCCATACTTGAACACTGAAGCTTTCTTT.

This clonotype has at least ten counts. The rearrangement links TRBV19 to TRBJ1-5; D is uncertain. The CDR3 has 19 amino acids. The ends were cut back, 1 base at V and 0 bases at J, with 19 bases in the middle. In germline, CDR1 is LNHDA, CDR2 SQIVND (reference sequence). The CDR3 nucleotides are TGTGCCAGTAGTATAGGGGGATCTCGGCAAGCTTATAGCAATCAGCCCCAGCATTTT. Protein: CASSIGGSRQAYSNQPQHF.

This clonotype came up many times. The rearrangement links TRBV29-1 to TRBJ2-3, with D perhaps matching TRBD2 (5 bases). Trimming pared 8 bases from V and 6 bases from J, leaving 18 bases between. The germline V gene encodes CDR1 SQVTM and CDR2 ANQGSEA. The CDR3 extends over 13 amino acids. This chain's CDR3 is CSIGPGIEDTQYF. As DNA, the CDR3 is TGCAGCATCGGGCCGGGAATCGAGGATACGCAGTATTTT.

The table lists this clonotype with many counts. The chain carries TRBV7-2 and TRBJ1-2; TRBD1 is a possible D gene (5 bases). This CDR3 spans 15 amino acids. Germline V gene lookup returns CDR1 SGHTA and CDR2 FQGNSA. Trimming cost V 5 bases and J 3 bases, with 16 bases left between them. The CDR3 DNA sequence: TGTGCCAGCAGCCCCCGACAGCGTATGGACTATGGCTACACCTTC. Its protein is CASSPRQRMDYGYTF.

This clonotype showed up many times. The chain has TRBV6-5 and TRBJ1-1; D perhaps matches TRBD1 (5 bases). Germline V gives CDR1 MNHEY, CDR2 SVGAGI. This CDR3 contains 13 residues. The germline V and J ends were trimmed by 11 bases and 4 bases, with 17 bases remaining between them. CDR3 protein: CAGGSGLVTEAFF. CDR3 nucleotide sequence: TGTGCCGGGGGGTCAGGGTTGGTCACTGAAGCTTTCTTT.

This clonotype was counted many times. The chain employs TRBV27 and TRBJ1-1; no clear D gene. Per germline, CDR1 MNHEY and CDR2 SMNVEV (reference sequence). The germline V and J ends were trimmed by 6 bases and 6 bases, with 14 bases remaining between them. The CDR3 runs to 13 residues. The CDR3 is CASRDWAGAEAFF. Here the CDR3 DNA reads TGTGCCAGCAGGGATTGGGCGGGCGCTGAAGCTTTCTTT.

The chain combines TRBV5-8 with TRBJ1-5; D might be TRBD1 (5 bases). V was trimmed by 5 bases and J by 7 bases, leaving 16 bases between them. Germline CDR1 SGHTS, CDR2 YDEGEE. This CDR3 is built from 14 residues. The CDR3 protein is CASRSRELVQPQHF. DNA for the CDR3: TGTGCCAGCAGGTCCAGGGAGCTCGTACAGCCCCAGCATTTT.

Ten or more counts support this clonotype. This chain links TRBV7-9 with TRBJ2-3; TRBD1 might be the D (6 bases). The CDR3 totals 16 residues. V was cut by 2 bases and J by 2 bases, with 14 bases left in between. The germline gives CDR1 SEHNR, CDR2 FQNEAQ (reference sequence). The CDR3 protein is CASSLRGNSFTDTQYF. DNA for the CDR3: TGTGCCAGCAGCTTAAGGGGGAACTCCTTCACAGATACGCAGTATTTT. Drawing the rest from reference TRBV7-9 and TRBJ2-3, the complete variable domain is DTGVSQNPRHKITKRGQNVTFRCDPISEHNRLYWYRQTLGQGPEFLTYFQNEAQLEKSRLLSDRFSAERPKGSFSTLEIQRTEQGDSAMYLCASSLRGNSFTDTQYFGPGTRLTVL.

This clonotype was seen many times. J is TRBJ1-2 and V is TRBV3-1, with D unclear. The CDR3 totals 12 residues. Trimming left V 0 bases short and J 8 bases short, with 7 bases between. Germline V gene sequence: CDR1 LGHDT, CDR2 YNNKEL (reference sequence). For the CDR3, the DNA is TGTGCCAGCAGCCAAGAACGAGCCGGCTACACCTTC. Amino acid sequence: CASSQERAGYTF.

To note about this clonotype: A much larger clone differs by one base, so this may be a read error. This chain joins TRBV12-3 or TRBV12-4 and TRBJ1-2; 9 bases match TRBD1. V trimming: 1 base; J trimming: 4 bases; junction bases outside the gene matches: 4. The CDR3 runs 15 residues. Here the CDR3 reads CASSLVRGQGYGYTF. The DNA of the CDR3 is TGTGCCAGCAGTTTAGTTAGGGGACAGGGCTATGGCTACACCTTC.

This clonotype was seen a few times. The rearrangement links TRBV6-1 to TRBJ1-4; 12 positions match TRBD1. V lost 4 bases, J lost 1 base, and 1 base stayed unmatched. CDR3 size: 16 residues. Germline loops: CDR1 MNHNS, CDR2 SASEGT. The CDR3 nucleotides read TGTGCCAGCAGTGGGGACAGGGGGCGAACTAATGAAAAACTGTTTTTT. The encoded protein is CASSGDRGRTNEKLFF.

There are many counts of this clonotype. This chain links TRBV19 with TRBJ2-5; either TRBD1 or TRBD2 may supply D (5 bases each). CDR3 size: 16 residues. The V and J ends lost 7 bases and 2 bases respectively, with 20 bases between them. Germline values: CDR1 LNHDA, CDR2 SQIVND (reference sequence). The CDR3 region has the DNA TGTGCCAGTAACCGGGACCACCGAAAACCGCAAGAGACCCAGTACTTC. This gives the protein CASNRDHRKPQETQYF. Complete variable domain (other parts from reference TRBV19 and TRBJ2-5): DGGITQSPKYLFRKEGQNVTLSCEQNLNHDAMYWYRQDPGQGLRLIYYSQIVNDFQKGDIAEGYSVSREKKESFPLTVTSAQKNPTAFYLCASNRDHRKPQETQYFGPGTRLLVL.

The chain couples TRBV7-9 to TRBJ1-5; possible D gene TRBD1, 5 bases. V was pared by 7 bases and J by 4 bases, with 11 bases between. The CDR3 spans 13 residues. CDR1 SEHNR and CDR2 FQNEAQ come from the germline V gene (reference sequence). CDR3 loop: CASTSEGNQPQHF. The CDR3 DNA reads as TGTGCCAGCACCTCCGAGGGGAATCAGCCCCAGCATTTT.

The chain links TRBV28 to TRBJ2-5; TRBD1 matches 7 bases. The CDR3 spans 16 residues. Germline-derived CDR1 and CDR2 are MDHEN and SYDVKM. Unmatched junction bases numbered 11, after V lost 6 bases and J lost 1 base. The CDR3 DNA reads as TGTGCCAGCAGGGTACAGGGGAGACCCACCCAAGAGACCCAGTACTTC. Amino acid sequence: CASRVQGRPTQETQYF.

The J gene is TRBJ1-1, the V gene TRBV6-5; no firm D call. CDR1 MNHEY and CDR2 SVGAGI come from the germline V gene. V gave up 0 bases and J gave up 3 bases, with 20 bases separating them. The CDR3 length is 18 residues. In DNA, the CDR3 is TGTGCCAGCAGTTACTCCCTAGGTTCTCTGGGGAGGGACACTGAAGCTTTCTTT. As protein: CASSYSLGSLGRDTEAFF.

This clonotype has at least ten counts. This chain joins TRBV12-3 or TRBV12-4 and TRBJ1-2; 9 bases align to TRBD1. CDR3 length: 15 residues. V lost 4 bases, J lost 4 bases, and 7 bases stayed unmatched. The CDR3 DNA reads TGTGCCAGCAGTTATACAGGGGGCAGGAGCTATGGCTACACCTTC. Amino acid sequence: CASSYTGGRSYGYTF.

The sample holds many counts of this clonotype. This chain connects TRBV6-1 to TRBJ2-7, with D perhaps TRBD2 (6 bases). Germline V gene sequence: CDR1 MNHNS, CDR2 SASEGT. V lost 0 bases and J 0 bases, leaving 9 bases between the germline ends. This CDR3 has 15 residues. The CDR3 region is CASSEAVGGSYEQYF. CDR3 DNA sequence: TGTGCCAGCAGTGAAGCTGTGGGAGGCTCCTACGAGCAGTACTTC.

The chain uses TRBV11-2 and TRBJ2-2; D gene unclear. This CDR3 is 13 amino acids long. The V end was cut by 6 bases, the J end by 5 bases, with 10 bases between. The germline CDR1 and CDR2 sequences are SGHAT and FQNNGV. The CDR3 DNA is TGTGCCAGCAGATTCCCGACAACCGGGGAGCTGTTTTTT. Translation gives CASRFPTTGELFF.

This clonotype has at least ten counts. V gene TRBV7-2 combines with J gene TRBJ1-3, with 7 bases identical to TRBD1. The CDR3 sequence is 18 residues long. Germline values: CDR1 SGHTA, CDR2 FQGNSA. Trimming at V came to 0 bases and at J to 4 bases, leaving 12 bases not matched to a gene. CDR3 bases: TGTGCCAGCAGCTTAGCCTCAGGGACAGCGGGCCCCGGAAACACCATATATTTT. Translated, it gives CASSLASGTAGPGNTIYF.

The rearrangement links TRBV19 to TRBJ2-5; D not resolved. V lost 10 bases, J lost 0 bases, and 12 bases lay in between. This CDR3 spans 13 amino acids. Germline CDR1 and CDR2: LNHDA and SQIVND (reference sequence). DNA for the CDR3: TGTGCCACTCCGACCGACTACCAAGAGACCCAGTACTTC. It yields the protein CATPTDYQETQYF.

This clonotype was counted ten times or more. The chain combines TRBV4-3 with TRBJ2-7; D is unresolved. The CDR3 runs to 16 residues. The germline V and J ends were trimmed by 0 bases and 3 bases, with 15 bases remaining between them. CDR1 and CDR2 from the germline V gene are LGHNA and YSLEER. The CDR3 sequence: CASSQEYPRRSYEQYF. CDR3 bases: TGCGCCAGCAGCCAAGAGTATCCGCGACGTAGCTACGAGCAGTACTTC.

Many counts were recorded for this clonotype. The genes are TRBV7-3 and TRBJ1-1; D ambiguous. Trimming shortened V by 1 base and J by 4 bases, and 16 bases separated the two germline ends. Germline loops: CDR1 SGHTA, CDR2 FQGTGA. The CDR3 runs 16 residues. The CDR3 reads CASSLRARGLGTEAFF. As DNA, the CDR3 is TGTGCCAGCAGCTTAAGAGCGCGGGGATTGGGCACTGAAGCTTTCTTT. The whole variable domain, remainder taken from reference TRBV7-3 and TRBJ1-1, is GAGVSQTPSNKVTEKGKYVELRCDPISGHTALYWYRQSLGQGPEFLIYFQGTGAADDSGLPNDRFFAVRPEGSVSTLKIQRTERGDSAVYLCASSLRARGLGTEAFFGQGTRLTVV.

This clonotype was seen at least ten times. The gene calls are TRBV7-3 and TRBJ2-1, with D perhaps TRBD2 (5 bases). With 5 bases removed from V and 2 bases from J, the gap between germline ends came to 13 bases. Germline V gene data show CDR1 as SGHTA and CDR2 as FQGTGA. The CDR3 totals 15 residues. DNA for the CDR3: TGTGCCAGCAGCCCCAAGCGGACCACCTACAATGAGCAGTTCTTC. It is translated as CASSPKRTTYNEQFF. The full variable domain, its missing parts supplied by reference TRBV7-3 and TRBJ2-1, is GAGVSQTPSNKVTEKGKYVELRCDPISGHTALYWYRQSLGQGPEFLIYFQGTGAADDSGLPNDRFFAVRPEGSVSTLKIQRTERGDSAVYLCASSPKRTTYNEQFFGPGTRLTVL.

This clonotype was detected many times. This chain links TRBV7-2 with TRBJ2-3; D is unresolved. CDR3 length equals 13 residues. Per germline, CDR1 SGHTA and CDR2 FQGNSA. V was clipped by 5 bases and J by 4 bases, with 10 bases between them. The CDR3 nucleotides read TGTGCCAGCAGCCGTTATGAACCAGATACGCAGTATTTT. It encodes CASSRYEPDTQYF. Based on the CDR3 plus reference TRBV7-2 and TRBJ2-3, the full variable domain is GAGVSQSPSNKVTEKGKDVELRCDPISGHTALYWYRQSLGQGLEFLIYFQGNSAPDKSGLPSDRFSAERTGGSVSTLTIQRTQQEDSAVYLCASSRYEPDTQYFGPGTRLTVL.